The sequence of this T cell receptor beta chain was determined in a study of T-cell memory formation after mild COVID-19 (dated by TCRdb to 2020 to 2022). In terms of the full investigation: TCR sequence clusters from the two donors were found to be largely donor specific. In a couple of donors, T-cell clones that expanded and contracted after mild COVID-19 were tracked by sequencing TCRalpha and TCRbeta repertoires over time. Two young, previously healthy adult volunteers made up the cohort, one male and one female. Study-level results and caveats: Balanced CD4/CD8 phenotypes were observed for clones contracting from day 15 to 85, whereas a bias towards CD4+ was observed for a second wave of clones expanding from day 15 to 37. SARS-CoV-2 specificity of the second-wave clones peaking on day 37 was not confirmed. Some responding clones were detected in pre-infection memory, which suggested that pre-existing cross-reactive memory T cells had joined the SARS-CoV-2 response. Only a couple of mild cases were covered in the study, and larger cohorts including severe cases with pre-infection samples were considered necessary. Contracting CD4+ clones were found mainly in CM and EM memory subsets, while CD8+ clones were enriched in EMRA.

V drops 5 bases and J drops 7 bases, leaving 20 bases in between. The CDR1 and CDR2 encoded by the germline V gene (reference sequence) are LGHDT and YNNKEL. The cysteine opens and the phenylalanine closes a CDR3 of 15 amino acids. Only the CDR3 region is kept as DNA, spanning 45 bases read in frame from base 1. Ficoll-Paque density gradient centrifugation was the method used to isolate PBMCs. About this clonotype: Its specific antigen is unknown. No much larger clone is present one base from it, and per-base qualities are unavailable.

The sequencing machine was an Illumina NovaSeq 6000. cDNA libraries for TCRalpha and TCRbeta were prepared by 5'RACE using constant-segment primers, with sample barcodes and unique molecular identifiers added. RNA was extracted from every sample with Trizol reagent. Amplification of the libraries took two PCR steps, and the second step added a second sample barcode plus Illumina TruSeq adapters. Libraries were sequenced on an Illumina NovaSeq with 2 x 150 bp paired-end reads. As for the original processing: With migec v1.2.7, reads were demultiplexed and then collapsed into UMI-guided consensus sequences. Using mixcr v2.1.11, the UMI consensuses were aligned to TRA and TRB V and J templates and assembled into clonotypes. Expanded or contracted clonotypes were those called significant by both edgeR and NoisET, with noise models trained on biological replicates. For edgeR calls, a false discovery rate-adjusted p below 0.01 and a log2 fold-change threshold of 1 were applied. As an exploratory analysis of dynamics, PCA with hierarchical clustering was applied to max-normalized trajectories of the 1000 most abundant clonotypes. The CD4 or CD8 phenotype of responding clones was assigned using the separately sequenced CD4+ and CD8+ repertoires. In TCRdb, the public reads were trimmed at Q25 with fastp and aligned with MiXCR, with productive beta chains retained. Rows are unified per CDR3 protein, each entry keeping the most common DNA and genes. The V and J calls follow TCRdb's processing rather than the paper's. This sample lists about 360,000 distinct CDR3 sequences; 14% were detected once. Of the sample, around 21% falls within the top ten clones.

Sequencing was carried out using PBMCs or a T cell subset sorted from them (not recorded which). The chain links TRBV3-1 with TRBJ1-1; the D gene is possibly TRBD1, with 5 bases matching. The clonotype was recovered from a man aged 18-30 years who had mild COVID-19 (a few samples of this study predate the infection). The sample titles of this study are shuffled in the database, so cell type and time point are left out; the donor was told from shared clones. The DNA sequence is as follows: TGTGCCAGCAGCTCTCAACAGAGGGGTGGGGATGAAGCTTTCTTT. The resulting protein is CASSSQQRGGDEAFF.